The sequence of this T cell receptor beta chain was determined in a study of T cell responses to AZD1222 COVID-19 vaccine. V dropped 6 bases and J dropped 4 bases, with 10 bases sitting between them. The germline V gene encodes CDR1 MDHEN and CDR2 SYDVKM. This CDR3 is built from 13 residues. This table comes from immunoSEQ multiplex PCR, and its TCRdb copy is limited to in-frame clones, with some not included. This table has some 81,000 clones, 70% to 90% appearing once. Material: peripheral blood, obtained 28 days after the second AZD1222 dose. The TCR comes from an adult who received the AZD1222 COVID-19 vaccine. The chain combines TRBV28 with TRBJ2-1; maybe TRBD1 (6 bases). The CDR3 DNA follows: TGTGCCAGCAGACCCCAGGGGTACAATGAGCAGTTCTTC. Protein product: CASRPQGYNEQFF.